What follows is one T cell receptor (beta chain) and its context. V lost 4 bases and J lost 5; bases outside the gene matches: 10. Looked up from germline, CDR1 is SGHNT and CDR2 is YYREEE (reference sequence). CDR3 length: 15 amino acids. These data come from a study of blood T cell repertoires in COVID-19. In the study overall: The analysed material was cDNA or gDNA that came from T cells, B-cell-depleted T cells, or PBMCs.

Authors' methods: Estimation of nucleated cell counts relied on the amplification of reference gene primers. Produced via immunoSEQ multiplex PCR; TCRdb's table is partial and in-frame only. The V and J calls and the clone size are those of that table, but D and trimming were determined from the DNA. This sample has some 100,000 clones; 70% to 80% occur once, and the top ten carry approximately 15%. The TCR sequence derives from a human donor in a cohort sampled during active COVID-19. The chain is built from TRBV5-4 and TRBJ2-3, with TRBD2 identical over 7 bases. The sequencing input was peripheral blood. CDR3 amino acids: CASSLRAGAKDTQYF. The DNA of the CDR3 is TGTGCCAGCAGCCTGAGGGCGGGAGCCAAAGATACGCAGTATTTT.